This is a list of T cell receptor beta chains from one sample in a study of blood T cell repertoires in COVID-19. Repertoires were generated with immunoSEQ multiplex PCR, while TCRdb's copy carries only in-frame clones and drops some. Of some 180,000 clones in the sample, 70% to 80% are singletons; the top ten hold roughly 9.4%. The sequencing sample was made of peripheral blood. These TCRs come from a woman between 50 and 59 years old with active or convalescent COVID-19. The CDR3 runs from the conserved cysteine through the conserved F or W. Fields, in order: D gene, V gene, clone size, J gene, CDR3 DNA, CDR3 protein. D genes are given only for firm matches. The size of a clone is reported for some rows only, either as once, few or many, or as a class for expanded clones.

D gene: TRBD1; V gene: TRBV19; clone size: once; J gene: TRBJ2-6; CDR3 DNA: TGTGCCAGTAGCCCGATCGAGGGGACAGCTGGGGCCAACGTCCTGACTTTC; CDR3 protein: CASSPIEGTAGANVLTF
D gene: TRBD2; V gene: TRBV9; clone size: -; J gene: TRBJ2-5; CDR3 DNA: TGTGCCAGCAGCGGGACGACTAGCGGGGGACAAGAGACCCAGTACTTC; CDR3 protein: CASSGTTSGGQETQYF
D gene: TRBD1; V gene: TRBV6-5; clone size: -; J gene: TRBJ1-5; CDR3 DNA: TGTGCCAGCAGCAGACAGGGGATCGATCAGCCCCAGCATTTT; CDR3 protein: CASSRQGIDQPQHF
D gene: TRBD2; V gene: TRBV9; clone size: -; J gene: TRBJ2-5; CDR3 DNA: TGTGCCAGCAGCATTCGGGGGGGCCGGGAGACCCAGTACTTC; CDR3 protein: CASSIRGGRETQYF
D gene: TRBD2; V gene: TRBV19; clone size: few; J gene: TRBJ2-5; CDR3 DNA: TGTGCCAGTAGTACCGGGACTAGCGGGAGGGGAGAGACCCAGTACTTC; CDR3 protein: CASSTGTSGRGETQYF
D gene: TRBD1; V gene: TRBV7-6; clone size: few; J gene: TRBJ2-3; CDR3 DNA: TGTGCCAGCAGCCTGTCGACAGGGCCAGATACGCAGTATTTT; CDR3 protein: CASSLSTGPDTQYF
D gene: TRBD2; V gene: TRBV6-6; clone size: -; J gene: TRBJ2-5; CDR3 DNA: TGTGCCAGCGGGCGGGGGGAGGCGGAGACCCAGTACTTC; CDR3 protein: CASGRGEAETQYF
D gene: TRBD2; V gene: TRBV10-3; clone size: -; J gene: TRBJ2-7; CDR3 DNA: TGTGCCATCAGTGAAGGACTAGCGGGAGGCTACGAGCAGTACTTC; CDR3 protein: CAISEGLAGGYEQYF
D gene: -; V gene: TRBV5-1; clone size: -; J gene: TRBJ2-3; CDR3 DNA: TGCGCCAGCAGCTCGTGGGGGGCAGATACGCAGTATTTT; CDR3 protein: CASSSWGADTQYF
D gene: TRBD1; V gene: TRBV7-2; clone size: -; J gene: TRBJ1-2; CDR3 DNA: TGTGCCAGCAGCCCTACACTCTACAGGGGTGGTGGCTACACCTTC; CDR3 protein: CASSPTLYRGGGYTF
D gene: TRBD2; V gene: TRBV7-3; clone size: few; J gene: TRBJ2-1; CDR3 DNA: TGTGCCAGCAGTTCCAGAACTAGCGATGAGCAGTTCTTC; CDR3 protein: CASSSRTSDEQFF
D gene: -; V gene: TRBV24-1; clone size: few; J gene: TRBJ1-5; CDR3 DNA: TGTGCCACCAGTGGGGGCGCGGGCAATCAGCCCCAGCATTTT; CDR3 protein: CATSGGAGNQPQHF
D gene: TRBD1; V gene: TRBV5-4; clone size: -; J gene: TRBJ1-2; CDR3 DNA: TGTGCCAGCAGCTTGGACCGGGACAGGGGTGGTGGTGGCTACACCTTC; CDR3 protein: CASSLDRDRGGGGYTF
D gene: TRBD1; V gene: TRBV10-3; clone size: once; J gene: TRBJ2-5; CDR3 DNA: TGTGCCATACGTAGGCAGGGGGTCGTAGAGACCCAGTACTTC; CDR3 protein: CAIRRQGVVETQYF
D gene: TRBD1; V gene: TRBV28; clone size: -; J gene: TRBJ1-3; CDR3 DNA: TGTGCCAGCAGTCATCCCGGGACAGGGGGATACACCATATATTTT; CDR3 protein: CASSHPGTGGYTIYF
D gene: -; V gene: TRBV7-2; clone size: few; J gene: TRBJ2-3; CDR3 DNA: TGTGCCAGCAGCGCGGGGGATACGCAGTATTTT; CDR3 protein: CASSAGDTQYF
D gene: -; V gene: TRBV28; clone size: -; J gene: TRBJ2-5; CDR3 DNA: TGTGCCAGCAGCCCGCCCCAGGGCGGCCCGGGGACCCAGTACTTC; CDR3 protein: CASSPPQGGPGTQYF
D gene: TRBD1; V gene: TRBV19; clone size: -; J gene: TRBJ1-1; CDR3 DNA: TGTGCCAGTAGTATTTGGGTCCAGGGGGCATCTGAAGCTTTCTTT; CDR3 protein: CASSIWVQGASEAFF
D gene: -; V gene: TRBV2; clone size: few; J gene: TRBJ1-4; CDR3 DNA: TGTGCCAGCAGTTTTTCCAGACTAGCAACTAATGAAAAACTGTTTTTT; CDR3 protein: CASSFSRLATNEKLFF
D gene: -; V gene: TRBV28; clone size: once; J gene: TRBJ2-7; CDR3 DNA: TGTGCCAGCAGTCCATCGACTCCATCCTACGAGCAGTACTTC; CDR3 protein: CASSPSTPSYEQYF
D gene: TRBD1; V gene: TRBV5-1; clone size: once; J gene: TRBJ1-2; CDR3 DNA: TGCGCCAGCAGCCCCCGACAGGGGACCAGCTATGGCTACACCTTC; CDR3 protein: CASSPRQGTSYGYTF
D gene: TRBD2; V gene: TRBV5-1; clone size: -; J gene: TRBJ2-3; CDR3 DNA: TGCGCCAGCAGCCAGGGACTAGCGGGCACCACAGATACGCAGTATTTT; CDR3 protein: CASSQGLAGTTDTQYF
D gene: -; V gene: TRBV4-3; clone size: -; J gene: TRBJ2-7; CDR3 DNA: TGCGCCAGCAGCCAAGACGACAGAGGCTCCTACGAGCAGTACTTC; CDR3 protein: CASSQDDRGSYEQYF
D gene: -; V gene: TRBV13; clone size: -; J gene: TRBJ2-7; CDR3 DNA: TGTGCCAGCAGTGCGGATCGATACGAGCAGTACTTC; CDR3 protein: CASSADRYEQYF
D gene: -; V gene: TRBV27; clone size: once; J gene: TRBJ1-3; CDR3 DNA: TGTGCCAGCAGTTCATTGACGCCCCGGACAGATTCTGGAAACACCATATATTTT; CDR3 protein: CASSSLTPRTDSGNTIYF
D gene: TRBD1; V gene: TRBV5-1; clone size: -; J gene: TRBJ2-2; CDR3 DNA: TGCGCCAGCAGCTTAGAAGGACAGGGTGTGACCGGGGAGCTGTTTTTT; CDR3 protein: CASSLEGQGVTGELFF
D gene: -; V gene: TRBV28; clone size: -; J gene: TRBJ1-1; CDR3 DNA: TGTGCCAGCAGCGTACAGGGTAGTAAACCTGAAGCTTTCTTT; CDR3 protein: CASSVQGSKPEAFF
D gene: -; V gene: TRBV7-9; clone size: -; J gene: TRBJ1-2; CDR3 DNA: TGTGCCAGCAGCGCACGGAGGCAATATGGCTACACCTTC; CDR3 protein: CASSARRQYGYTF
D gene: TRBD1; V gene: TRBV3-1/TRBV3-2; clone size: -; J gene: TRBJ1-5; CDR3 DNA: TGTGCCAGCAGCCTGACAGGGGATAGCAATCAGCCCCAGCATTTT; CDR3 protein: CASSLTGDSNQPQHF
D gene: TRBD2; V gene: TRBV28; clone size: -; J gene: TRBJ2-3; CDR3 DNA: TGTGCCAGCAGCTCGGTGGGAAGCGGGAGAGGGCAAGATACGCAGTATTTT; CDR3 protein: CASSSVGSGRGQDTQYF
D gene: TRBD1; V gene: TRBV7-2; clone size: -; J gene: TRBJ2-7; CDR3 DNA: TGTGCCAGCAGCATATCCGGGACAGCCTACGAGCAGTACTTC; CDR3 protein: CASSISGTAYEQYF
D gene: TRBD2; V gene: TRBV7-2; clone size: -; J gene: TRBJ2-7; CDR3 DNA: TGTGCCAGCAGCTTAGGGCGGGGGGGCTACGAGCAGTACTTC; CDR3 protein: CASSLGRGGYEQYF
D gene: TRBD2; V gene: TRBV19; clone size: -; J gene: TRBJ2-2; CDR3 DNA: TGTGCCAGTAGGGGGGATCTAGCGGGAACCGGGGAGCTGTTTTTT; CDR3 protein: CASRGDLAGTGELFF
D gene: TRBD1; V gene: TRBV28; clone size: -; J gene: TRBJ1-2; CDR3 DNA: TGTGCCAGCAGTTTATACCCAGGGGGTTACTATGGCTACACCTTC; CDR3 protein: CASSLYPGGYYGYTF
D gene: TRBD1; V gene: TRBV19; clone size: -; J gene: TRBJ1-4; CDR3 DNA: TGTGCCAGTAGTAGGCAGGGGGGAGAAAAACTGTTTTTT; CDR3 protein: CASSRQGGEKLFF
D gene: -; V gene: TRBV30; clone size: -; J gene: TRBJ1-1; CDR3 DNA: TGTGCCTGGAGTGTACTCACTGAAGCTTTCTTT; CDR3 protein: CAWSVLTEAFF
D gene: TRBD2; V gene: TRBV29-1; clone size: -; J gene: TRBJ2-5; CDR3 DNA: TGCAGCTATGAGGGGGGACTAGCGGGGGCCCAAGAGACCCAGTACTTC; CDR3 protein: CSYEGGLAGAQETQYF
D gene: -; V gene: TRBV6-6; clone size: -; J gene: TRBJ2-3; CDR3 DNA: TGTGCCAGCAGTTATCTCGTTCGGACAGATACGCAGTATTTT; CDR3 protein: CASSYLVRTDTQYF
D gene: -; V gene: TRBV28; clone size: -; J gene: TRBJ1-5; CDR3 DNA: TGTGCCAGCAGCCCCGCTGCGGGCGCGGGCAATCAGCCCCAGCATTTT; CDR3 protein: CASSPAAGAGNQPQHF
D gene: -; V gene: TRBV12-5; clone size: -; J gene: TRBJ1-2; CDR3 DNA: TGTGCTAGTGGTTTGGGACAGATTTATGGCTACACCTTC; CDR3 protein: CASGLGQIYGYTF
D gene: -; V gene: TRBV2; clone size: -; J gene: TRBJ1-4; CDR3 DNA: TGTGCCAGCAGTATGGACAGAGAGAATGAAAAACTGTTTTTT; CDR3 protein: CASSMDRENEKLFF
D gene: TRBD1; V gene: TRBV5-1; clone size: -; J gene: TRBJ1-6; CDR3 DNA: TGCGCCAGCTCGGGCCGGGGGACAGGCGAGAGCTCCTATAATTCACCCCTCCACTTT; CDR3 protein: CASSGRGTGESSYNSPLHF
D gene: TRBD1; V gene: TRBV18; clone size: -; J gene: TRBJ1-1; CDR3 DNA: TGTGCCAGCTCCCTTAGACAGGGGGCGAACACTGAAGCTTTCTTT; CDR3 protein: CASSLRQGANTEAFF
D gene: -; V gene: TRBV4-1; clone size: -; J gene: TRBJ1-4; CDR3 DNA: TGCGCCAGCAGCCAAGATCCCGCAACTAATGAAAAACTGTTTTTT; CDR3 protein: CASSQDPATNEKLFF
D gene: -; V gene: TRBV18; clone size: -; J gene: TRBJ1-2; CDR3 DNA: TGTGCCAGCTCACCATCTTCTCTGACAGGAGACTATGGCTACACCTTC; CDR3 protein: CASSPSSLTGDYGYTF
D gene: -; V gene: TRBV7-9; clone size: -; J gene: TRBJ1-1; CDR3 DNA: TGTGCCAGCAGCTCCCGGACGGGGATCGCTGAAGCTTTCTTT; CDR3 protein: CASSSRTGIAEAFF
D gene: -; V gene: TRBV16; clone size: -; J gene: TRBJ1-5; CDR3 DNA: TGTGCCAGCAGCCCCCAGGGGTATAGCAATCAGCCCCAGCATTTT; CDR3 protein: CASSPQGYSNQPQHF
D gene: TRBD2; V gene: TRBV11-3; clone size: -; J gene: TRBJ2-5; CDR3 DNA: TGTGCCAGCAGCTCAGGACTAGCGGGGGCTTGGGGGGAGACCCAGTACTTC; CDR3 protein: CASSSGLAGAWGETQYF
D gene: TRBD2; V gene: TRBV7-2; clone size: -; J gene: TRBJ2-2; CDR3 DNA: TGTGCCAGCAGCCAGACCGGGGGGGCGGGCACCGGGGAGCTGTTTTTT; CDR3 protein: CASSQTGGAGTGELFF
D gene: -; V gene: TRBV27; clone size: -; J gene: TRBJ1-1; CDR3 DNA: TGTGCCACCTACCCGACTCCTTCGAACACTGAAGCTTTCTTT; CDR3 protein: CATYPTPSNTEAFF
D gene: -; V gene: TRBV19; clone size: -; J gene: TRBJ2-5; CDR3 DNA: TGTGCCAGTAGTCAGGGGGGTAGCGGGGTTGAGACCCAGTACTTC; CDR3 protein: CASSQGGSGVETQYF
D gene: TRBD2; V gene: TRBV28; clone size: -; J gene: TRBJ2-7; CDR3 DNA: TGTGCCAGCAGAGCGGGAGGAATCTACGAGCAGTACTTC; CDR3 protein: CASRAGGIYEQYF
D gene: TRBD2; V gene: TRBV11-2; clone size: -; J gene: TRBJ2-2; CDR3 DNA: TGTGCCAGCAGCTTTGGTGGGACTAGGGCTAACGGGGAGCTGTTTTTT; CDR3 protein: CASSFGGTRANGELFF
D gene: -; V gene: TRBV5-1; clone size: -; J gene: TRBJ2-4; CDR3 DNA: TGCGCCAGCTCAGATGGTGGTACAAACATTCAGTACTTC; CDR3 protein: CASSDGGTNIQYF
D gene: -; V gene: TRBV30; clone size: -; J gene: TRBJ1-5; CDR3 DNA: TGTGCCTGGTCGGGGGGGCCTAATCAGCCCCAGCATTTT; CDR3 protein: CAWSGGPNQPQHF
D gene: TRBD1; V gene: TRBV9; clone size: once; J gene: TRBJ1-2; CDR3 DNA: TGTGCCAGCAGCGCCCTCACACAGGGGTCTAGGGGCTACACCTTC; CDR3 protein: CASSALTQGSRGYTF
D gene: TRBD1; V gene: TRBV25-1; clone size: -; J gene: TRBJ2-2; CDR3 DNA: TGTGCCAGCAGTGAATACCTCGACAGGGGAGGCGGGGAGCTGTTTTTT; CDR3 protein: CASSEYLDRGGGELFF
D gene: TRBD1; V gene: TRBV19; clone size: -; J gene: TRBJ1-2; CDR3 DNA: TGTGCCAGTAGTAAAGCCCGGGACAGGGATGGCTACACCTTC; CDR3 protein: CASSKARDRDGYTF
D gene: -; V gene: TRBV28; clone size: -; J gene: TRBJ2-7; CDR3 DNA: TGTGCCAGCAGTTTGAGGTTCGAGCAGTACTTC; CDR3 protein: CASSLRFEQYF